The rows below give T cell receptor beta chains drawn from one sample of a study of response to subunit inactivated influenza vaccine. TCRdb used MiXCR to reprocess the RT-PCR reads, holding one entry per CDR3 protein. The data contain about 650,000 distinct CDR3 sequences, 15% to 17% of them singletons. The sequencing here drew on PBMCs from blood, taken approximately 12 days after vaccination. The receptors stem from a man aged 50-59 years who received an inactivated influenza vaccine. The CDR3 runs from the conserved cysteine through the conserved F or W. A D gene is named only where the DNA matches it firmly. Rows may omit the clone size; those that give it use once, few, many or a size class.

clone_size | j_call | d_call | cdr3_length | v_call | cdr3_aa | cdr3_nt
. | TRBJ2-5 | TRBD2 | 16 | TRBV7-9 | CASDRIAGADQETQYF | TGTGCCAGCGATAGAATAGCGGGGGCCGACCAAGAGACCCAGTACTTC
. | TRBJ1-4 | TRBD1 | 15 | TRBV12-3/TRBV12-4 | CASSRYRGTNEKLFF | TGTGCCAGCAGTCGCTACAGGGGAACTAATGAAAAACTGTTTTTT
few | TRBJ2-7 | TRBD1 | 12 | TRBV20-1 | CSAGQGWDEQYF | TGCAGTGCTGGACAGGGCTGGGACGAGCAGTACTTC
. | TRBJ1-2 | TRBD1 | 14 | TRBV5-1 | CASSLTGDSSGYTF | TGCGCCAGCAGCTTGACGGGGGACAGCTCCGGCTACACCTTC
. | TRBJ2-5 | . | 15 | TRBV15 | CATSRGNGNQETQYF | TGTGCCACCAGCAGAGGAAATGGCAATCAAGAGACCCAGTACTTC
few | TRBJ2-1 | . | 13 | TRBV7-9 | CASSLATGGEQFF | TGTGCCAGCAGCTTAGCGACAGGAGGTGAGCAGTTCTTC
. | TRBJ2-5 | TRBD2 | 15 | TRBV11-2 | CASSLGLSGQETQYF | TGTGCCAGCAGCTTGGGACTATCGGGCCAAGAGACCCAGTACTTC
few | TRBJ1-5 | . | 14 | TRBV12-3/TRBV12-4 | CASSLHRRDQPQHF | TGTGCCAGCAGTTTACATCGGCGGGATCAGCCCCAGCATTTT
few | TRBJ2-5 | TRBD2 | 17 | TRBV7-2 | CASSSRLVLAGKETQYF | TGTGCCAGCAGCTCCAGGCTTGTACTAGCGGGGAAAGAGACCCAGTACTTC
few | TRBJ2-5 | TRBD2 | 16 | TRBV4-3 | CASSTHGAGVSETQYF | TGCGCCAGCAGCACCCACGGGGCGGGGGTGTCGGAGACCCAGTACTTC
few | TRBJ2-2 | . | 15 | TRBV19 | CASSVSGSWAGELFF | TGTGCCAGTAGTGTAAGCGGGTCTTGGGCCGGGGAGCTGTTTTTT
. | TRBJ1-1 | . | 15 | TRBV7-2 | CASSLVLGTNTEAFF | TGTGCCAGCAGCTTAGTTTTGGGTACAAACACTGAAGCTTTCTTT
few | TRBJ2-1 | TRBD2 | 18 | TRBV29-1 | CSVGHGESPTSGTTEQFF | TGCAGCGTTGGGCACGGGGAGAGTCCGACTAGCGGGACCACTGAGCAGTTCTTC
. | TRBJ2-7 | TRBD1 | 13 | TRBV19 | CASGDRDVYEQYF | TGTGCCAGCGGAGACAGGGATGTCTACGAGCAGTACTTC
few | TRBJ1-1 | . | 15 | TRBV6-5 | CASSYSRGGHTEAFF | TGTGCCAGCAGTTACTCCCGGGGAGGGCACACTGAAGCTTTCTTT